This T cell receptor beta chain derives from a study of CD8+ T cells in alopecia areata. For the study at large: Tofacitinib ran 6 to 18 months, followed by 6 months off drug. Study outcomes and limitations: It was less clear whether patients shared TCRs than it was in mice, possibly because of HLA.

Following extraction, RNA underwent reverse transcription to cDNA, which served as the sequencing template. Profiled with immunoSEQ multiplex PCR; TCRdb holds only in-frame clones, not every one. The sample includes some 210,000 clones, about 53% seen only once; the top ten take 0.45%. Trimming left V 0 bases short and J 5 bases short, with 18 bases between. The CDR3 is 17 residues long. Germline CDR1 SGHRS, CDR2 YFSETQ. Comments on this clone: The antigen remains unidentified.

In alopecia areata patients, both lesional scalp punch biopsies and peripheral blood were collected. This specimen was CD4+ T cells sorted from blood, taken at week 0. The sequence was collected from a human donor with alopecia areata. The V call is TRBV5-1, the J call TRBJ2-4; D remains unclear. The CDR3: CASSLGPRKRGENIQYF. CDR3 nucleotides: TGCGCCAGCAGCTTGGGGCCCCGAAAGCGAGGCGAAAACATTCAGTACTTC.